These T cell receptor beta chains were read from a single sample in a study of blood T cells in healthy people across ages. TCRdb reprocessed the 5' RACE reads with MiXCR, giving one entry per CDR3 protein. The data show over 1,200,000 distinct CDR3 sequences, with approximately 59% seen just once and 6.7% held by the top ten. Sequenced material: blood. Every receptor here comes from a man between 18 and 29 years old in good health. Each CDR3 is given with its conserved first and last residue. D genes are given only for firm matches. Rows may omit the clone size; those that give it use once, few, many or a size class.

-,once,14,TRBJ2-1,TRBV7-8,CASSPELTDNEQFF,TGTGCCAGCAGCCCCGAACTGACTGATAATGAGCAGTTCTTC
-,-,13,TRBJ1-4,TRBV28,CASSLGPASALFF,TGTGCCAGCAGTTTGGGGCCTGCCTCGGCTCTGTTTTTT
TRBD1,-,17,TRBJ1-1,TRBV7-6,CASSLASSGQLNTEAFF,TGTGCCAGCAGCTTAGCATCGTCGGGACAGTTGAACACTGAAGCTTTCTTT
-,-,15,TRBJ1-2,TRBV9,CASSSAGTLNYGYTF,TGTGCCAGCAGCTCCGCAGGGACTCTTAACTATGGCTACACCTTC
TRBD2,-,16,TRBJ2-1,TRBV24-1,CATSDSPGTSDDEQFF,TGTGCCACCAGTGATTCCCCCGGGACTAGCGACGATGAGCAGTTCTTC
-,-,16,TRBJ2-3,TRBV28,CASSLLTVRSTDTQYF,TGTGCCAGCAGTCTCCTAACTGTTCGAAGCACAGATACGCAGTATTTT
-,once,15,TRBJ2-7,TRBV7-8,CASSLRRIVTNEQYF,TGTGCCAGCAGCTTAAGAAGGATTGTTACTAACGAGCAGTACTTC
-,once,16,TRBJ2-3,TRBV6-1,CASSEGGGPSTDTQYF,TGTGCCAGCAGTGAAGGGGGGGGGCCCAGCACAGATACGCAGTATTTT
-,few,13,TRBJ2-5,TRBV10-3,CAIRGDNQETQYF,TGTGCCATCAGGGGGGACAACCAAGAGACCCAGTACTTC
TRBD2,-,17,TRBJ2-1,TRBV12-3/TRBV12-4,CASSFPGLAGGNNEQFF,TGTGCCAGCAGTTTCCCAGGACTAGCGGGAGGGAACAATGAGCAGTTCTTC
TRBD1,-,14,TRBJ2-5,TRBV7-9,CASSDRVGPGEQYF,TGTGCCAGCAGCGACAGGGTGGGGCCAGGGGAGCAGTACTTC
-,many,13,TRBJ2-7,TRBV5-1,CASSLDPSYEQYF,TGCGCCAGCAGCTTGGATCCATCCTACGAGCAGTACTTC
-,few,12,TRBJ2-1,TRBV6-2/TRBV6-3,CASSYSVFEQFF,TGTGCCAGCAGTTACTCTGTTTTTGAGCAGTTCTTC
TRBD1,-,17,TRBJ1-1,TRBV12-3/TRBV12-4,CASSSGSGTGGNTEAFF,TGTGCCAGCAGTTCAGGGTCCGGGACAGGGGGGAACACTGAAGCTTTCTTT
-,-,13,TRBJ1-2,TRBV7-9,CASSLISDYGYTF,TGTGCCAGCAGCTTGATTTCCGACTATGGCTACACCTTC
TRBD1,-,14,TRBJ2-7,TRBV4-1,CASSPGTGMSEQYF,TGCGCCAGCAGCCCTGGGACAGGGATGAGCGAGCAGTACTTC
-,-,15,TRBJ1-2,TRBV21-1,CASSKVGQGVSGYTF,TGTGCCAGCAGCAAAGTGGGACAGGGCGTTAGTGGCTACACCTTC
TRBD2,-,16,TRBJ2-1,TRBV6-2/TRBV6-3,CASSARGLAGPNEQFF,TGTGCCAGCAGTGCCAGGGGACTAGCGGGACCCAATGAGCAGTTCTTC
TRBD2,-,18,TRBJ2-4,TRBV10-3,CAISEVAGGELAKNIQYF,TGTGCCATCAGTGAAGTAGCGGGGGGCGAACTAGCCAAAAACATTCAGTACTTC
-,once,14,TRBJ1-2,TRBV10-1,CASSDGAFDYGYTF,TGCGCCAGCAGTGACGGTGCGTTTGACTATGGCTACACCTTC
TRBD2,-,15,TRBJ2-7,TRBV15,CATSGPRLAGTKQYF,TGTGCCACCAGCGGGCCTCGACTAGCGGGGACGAAGCAGTACTTC
-,-,17,TRBJ2-2,TRBV7-2,CASSLYGSHLHTGELFF,TGTGCCAGCAGCTTGTATGGGTCCCACTTACACACCGGGGAGCTGTTTTTT
-,-,17,TRBJ2-1,TRBV27,CASRLNPGPRAPNEQFF,TGTGCCAGCAGACTCAACCCGGGACCTAGAGCCCCCAATGAGCAGTTCTTC
-,-,16,TRBJ2-1,TRBV30,CAWSVSRASVYNEQFF,TGTGCCTGGAGTGTAAGTCGGGCTAGCGTGTACAATGAGCAGTTCTTC
TRBD1,-,16,TRBJ2-7,TRBV20-1,CSAEDRGTGWSYEQYF,TGCAGTGCCGAAGACAGGGGGACAGGGTGGTCCTACGAGCAGTACTTC
TRBD2,-,15,TRBJ2-1,TRBV6-2/TRBV6-3,CASNTWTSGENEQFF,TGTGCCAGCAACACTTGGACTAGCGGTGAGAATGAGCAGTTCTTC
-,-,15,TRBJ1-5,TRBV12-5,CASGFSVRGGQPQHF,TGTGCTAGTGGTTTTTCTGTCAGGGGCGGACAGCCCCAGCATTTT
-,-,12,TRBJ2-7,TRBV7-9,CASSSMADEQYF,TGTGCCAGCAGCTCCATGGCTGACGAGCAGTACTTC
-,-,16,TRBJ2-3,TRBV6-5,CASSYDSLVSTDTQYF,TGTGCCAGCAGTTATGACAGTCTCGTTAGCACAGATACGCAGTATTTT
-,-,13,TRBJ2-3,TRBV12-3/TRBV12-4,CASRSLGRDTQYF,TGTGCCAGCAGATCTTTAGGAAGGGATACGCAGTATTTT
-,-,15,TRBJ1-4,TRBV21-1,CASSGEQGANEKLFF,TGTGCCAGCAGCGGGGAACAGGGGGCTAATGAAAAACTGTTTTTT
TRBD1,-,15,TRBJ2-3,TRBV12-3/TRBV12-4,CASTPQGQVTDTQYF,TGTGCCAGCACCCCCCAAGGACAGGTAACAGATACGCAGTATTTT
-,few,15,TRBJ2-6,TRBV28,CASSFSRSGANVLTF,TGTGCCAGCAGTTTTTCGAGATCTGGGGCCAACGTCCTGACTTTC
-,-,14,TRBJ2-5,TRBV7-9,CASSAREYQETQYF,TGTGCCAGCAGCGCCCGGGAGTACCAAGAGACCCAGTACTTC
-,few,15,TRBJ2-1,TRBV7-2,CASSADGGRGNEQFF,TGTGCCAGCAGCGCTGACGGGGGACGGGGGAATGAGCAGTTCTTC
TRBD2,-,15,TRBJ2-1,TRBV5-1,CASSSGGRHYNEQFF,TGCGCCAGCAGCTCTGGCGGGAGACACTACAATGAGCAGTTCTTC
-,-,15,TRBJ2-7,TRBV15,CATSRTDGLSYEQYF,TGTGCCACCAGCAGAACGGACGGACTTTCCTACGAGCAGTACTTC
TRBD1,-,14,TRBJ2-2,TRBV12-3/TRBV12-4,CASTTGGVGGELFF,TGTGCCAGCACGACAGGGGGCGTTGGCGGGGAGCTGTTTTTT
-,few,13,TRBJ2-3,TRBV4-2,CASSGGGQDTQYF,TGTGCCAGCAGTGGTGGGGGGCAAGATACGCAGTATTTT
-,once,16,TRBJ2-3,TRBV24-1,CATRWELMDFTDTQYF,TGTGCCACCCGCTGGGAGCTCATGGACTTCACAGATACGCAGTATTTT
-,-,14,TRBJ2-2,TRBV5-1,CASRPAANTGELFF,TGCGCCAGCAGGCCTGCCGCGAACACCGGGGAGCTGTTTTTT
-,-,14,TRBJ2-3,TRBV7-2,CASSLERSGDTQYF,TGTGCCAGCAGCTTAGAGCGGTCAGGGGATACGCAGTATTTT
-,-,15,TRBJ2-7,TRBV13,CASSLSEEGNYEQYF,TGTGCCAGCAGCTTAAGTGAGGAGGGAAACTACGAGCAGTACTTC
TRBD1,-,14,TRBJ1-1,TRBV29-1,CSGTGGNANTEAFF,TGCAGCGGTACAGGGGGCAACGCGAACACTGAAGCTTTCTTT
-,-,15,TRBJ1-2,TRBV6-5,CASSYSIPGENGHTF,TGTGCCAGCAGTTACTCTATCCCGGGAGAGAATGGGCACACCTTC
-,-,14,TRBJ2-1,TRBV24-1,CATSDYDSYNEQFF,TGTGCCACCAGTGATTATGACTCCTACAATGAGCAGTTCTTC
-,-,16,TRBJ1-1,TRBV7-6,CASSPKLQEVNTEAFF,TGTGCCAGCAGCCCCAAGCTCCAGGAGGTGAACACTGAAGCTTTCTTT
-,-,12,TRBJ1-1,TRBV29-1,CSGVRRETEAFF,TGCAGCGGGGTCAGAAGGGAGACTGAAGCTTTCTTT
-,-,16,TRBJ2-4,TRBV27,CASSLSRGSVKNIQYF,TGTGCCAGCAGTTTATCGAGGGGGTCAGTCAAAAACATTCAGTACTTC
TRBD2,-,15,TRBJ2-3,TRBV7-9,CASSSKRDATDTQYF,TGTGCCAGCAGCTCAAAGCGGGACGCCACAGATACGCAGTATTTT
-,-,13,TRBJ1-2,TRBV15,CATSRGILYGYTF,TGTGCCACCAGCAGAGGGATTCTCTATGGCTACACCTTC
-,few,15,TRBJ2-7,TRBV5-1,CASSLARHRTYEQYF,TGCGCCAGCAGCTTGGCTCGACACCGTACCTACGAGCAGTACTTC
-,-,14,TRBJ2-3,TRBV15,CATSRDLLTDTQYF,TGTGCCACCAGCAGAGATCTTCTGACAGATACGCAGTATTTT